The following is a TCR beta chain sequence with its context. Clones were sequenced by immunoSEQ multiplex PCR, and TCRdb holds only the in-frame ones, with some missing. The sample holds approximately 99,000 clones; about 86% are singletons and the top ten take 5.5%. The entry originates in a study of OX40 agonist ivuxolimab in advanced cancers. The ends were cut back, 3 bases at V and 2 bases at J, with 10 bases in the middle. This CDR3 spans 14 amino acids. Germline-derived CDR1 and CDR2 are LNHDA and SQIVND (reference sequence). The receptor comes from an adult with an advanced solid tumor such as melanoma, head and neck, liver or kidney cancer. The source was CD4+ or CD8+ T cells sorted from blood, collected in a trial of the OX40 agonist ivuxolimab. V is TRBV19 and J is TRBJ1-2; D ambiguous. CDR3 DNA: TGTGCCAGTAGTATTTCACGCCTGAACTATGGCTACACCTTC. It specifies CASSISRLNYGYTF.